This T cell receptor beta chain was identified during a study of shared clonotypes between healthy human individuals (dated by TCRdb to between 2020 and 2021). For context, the study as a whole: A couple of women and a few men aged 18 to 49 years were included in the cohort. For each donor, three plates each were used for CD4 naive and CD4 memory, two plates were used for CD8 naive, and one plate was used for CD8 memory. To estimate repertoire size and how much clonotypes are shared between individuals, the study performed deep sequencing of blood TCR repertoires from roughly five healthy adults. Different laboratories and diverse techniques were used to prepare libraries and sequence TCR repertoires, to increase sequencing depth and limit assay-specific biases. Leukapheresis yielded between about 0.94 and 10 billion PBMCs per donor.

For the CD8 naive samples, CD45RO-negative cells were positively selected for CCR7, yielding a CD45RA+CCR7+ population from which TemRA cells were excluded. The donors were healthy, HIV-negative adults with no recently reported acute infections or vaccinations. All donors were Caucasian adults living in Nashville, Tennessee, USA. After blood collection by leukapheresis, PBMCs were isolated using Ficoll-Histopaque density gradient centrifugation and then cryopreserved in the vapor phase of liquid nitrogen. Analytical flow cytometry was used to check the purity and quantity of each magnetically sorted T cell population. Genomic DNA was isolated from every sorted fraction and measured by UV absorbance on a Nanodrop 2000c. Overall study results and their limits: Pairwise subsampling led to the expectation that sequencing depth would affect the degree of clonotype sharing among donors. Because the study included a small number of donors, the genetic and exposure-history diversity represented was limited. When a handful of donors were compared, the shared fraction of clonotypes was 5% to 6.5% for naive CD4, over 3% for naive CD8, roughly 2.5% for memory CD4, and roughly 0.4% for memory CD8. Larger estimated clonotype richness was generally found for naive subsets than for memory subsets. Clonotypes shared by all four sorted-subset donors showed higher generation probabilities than non-shared clonotypes. Incomplete sequencing was indicated by rarefaction of sorted-subset datasets, despite the large sequencing depth. Only blood was sampled, and tissue TCR repertoires likely differ from those in blood.

Per the germline V gene (reference sequence), PRHDT is the CDR1 and FYEKMQ is the CDR2. V has 5 bases trimmed and J has 3 bases trimmed; junction bases matching no gene number 15. Inclusive of the bounding cysteine and phenylalanine, the CDR3 is 18 residues long. Only CDR3 DNA is held: 54 bases, read in frame from base 1. Using the deep immunoSEQ assay, TCR CDR3 regions were amplified from genomic DNA by multiplex PCR. Extracted genomic DNA from each cell subset was spread evenly across all wells of several immunoSEQ 96-well plates, with each plate serving as a replicate. For sorted subsets, each replicate PCR was loaded with approximately 190 ng genomic DNA, equivalent to 30,000 or so T cell genomes. The purified libraries were quantified using a Qubit 3.0 fluorometer, sized with a Bioanalyzer 2100, and then quantified again using the KAPA Library Quantification kit. Each immunoSEQ 96-well plate was sequenced on its own single-read 150-cycle Illumina NextSeq 550 flow cell. As for the authors' bioinformatics: The immunoSEQ output contained only junctional sequences without quality scores, so filtering could not match that applied to full-length reads. Sequences were annotated with PyIR, a Python wrapper for IgBLAST v1.9, and V/J genes and CDR3 were assigned using IMGT germline references. Any read was removed if the V/J assignment was weak (E-value above 1e-6), the CDR3 was missing, or the read contained stop codons, out-of-frame junctions, or ambiguous translated residues. V3J clonotypes were defined as sequences sharing an identical inferred V gene, J gene, and CDR3 amino acid sequence. Percentage overlap between repertoires was calculated by dividing the number of shared unique clonotypes by the size of the smaller repertoire. Richness of each repertoire was evaluated using RTK rarefaction, the Chao1 estimator, and Recon v2.1 estimates of unobserved clonotypes. OLGA was used to compute generation probabilities for all TCRbeta clonotypes that the gDNA method yielded from a few donors. TCRdb took this table from immuneACCESS and kept in-frame rearrangements with V and J called. Such tables lack part of the clones; where checked against another copy, unresolved V genes explain under half of the gap, and the rest is unexplained. The V and J calls and clone size were taken over from that table, and D and trimming were inferred from the DNA. Present in this sample are some 580,000 clones, about 98% of which were seen just once. 0.25% to 0.35% of the sample is held by the ten biggest clonotypes.

Details on this clone: Its antigen remains undetermined. Per-base qualities were not stored, and no clone one base away is much larger.

The TCR was taken from a man aged 25 to 40 in good health. The sequencing sample was made of naive CD8+ T cells sorted from blood. The cell subset or site label, read with the paper, signifies: CD45RA+CCR7+. Rearrangement joined TRBV13 to TRBJ1-2; the junction holds 10 bases that match TRBD1. The nucleotide sequence is given as TGTGCCAGCAGCCGTGTCGGATCAAGGACAGGGGGAGACTATGGCTACACCTTC. Translation gives CASSRVGSRTGGDYGYTF.